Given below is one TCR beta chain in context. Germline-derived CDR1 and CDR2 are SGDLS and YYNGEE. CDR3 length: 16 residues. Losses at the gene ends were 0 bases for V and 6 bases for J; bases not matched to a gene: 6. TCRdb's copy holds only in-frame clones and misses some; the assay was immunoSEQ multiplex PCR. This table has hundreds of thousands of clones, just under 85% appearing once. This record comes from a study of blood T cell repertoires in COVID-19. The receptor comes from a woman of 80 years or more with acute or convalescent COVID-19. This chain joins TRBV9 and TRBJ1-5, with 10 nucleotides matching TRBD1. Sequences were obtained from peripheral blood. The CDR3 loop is CASSVAVTGGCQPQHF. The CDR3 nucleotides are TGTGCCAGCAGCGTAGCAGTGACAGGGGGCTGTCAGCCCCAGCATTTT.